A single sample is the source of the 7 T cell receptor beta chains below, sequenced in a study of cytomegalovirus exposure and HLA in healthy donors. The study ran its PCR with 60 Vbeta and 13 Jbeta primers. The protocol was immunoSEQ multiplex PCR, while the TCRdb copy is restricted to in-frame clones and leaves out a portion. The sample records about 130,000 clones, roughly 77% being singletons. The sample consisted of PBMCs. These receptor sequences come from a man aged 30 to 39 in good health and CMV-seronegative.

CDR3 sequence (DNA): TGTGCCAGCAGCTTTGTGTATGGGGACAGGGTAGATTCACCCCTCCACTTT. Residues: CASSFVYGDRVDSPLHF. V is TRBV11-2 and J is TRBJ1-6, with 9 bases that match TRBD1. V lost 3 bases and J lost 8; bases outside the gene matches: 11. Germline V gives CDR1 SGHAT, CDR2 FQNNGV. The CDR3 contains 17 residues.

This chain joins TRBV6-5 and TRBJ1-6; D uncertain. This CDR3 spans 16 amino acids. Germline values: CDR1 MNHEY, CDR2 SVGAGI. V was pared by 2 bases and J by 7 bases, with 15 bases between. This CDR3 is CASSYLAEAMNSPLHF. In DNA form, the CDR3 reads TGTGCCAGCAGTTACCTAGCTGAGGCCATGAATTCACCCCTCCACTTT.

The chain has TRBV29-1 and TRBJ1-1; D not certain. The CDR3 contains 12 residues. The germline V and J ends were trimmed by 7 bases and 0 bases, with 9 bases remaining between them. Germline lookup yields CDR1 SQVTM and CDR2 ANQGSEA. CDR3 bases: TGCAGCGCCCGGGTCTTGAACACTGAAGCTTTCTTT. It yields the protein CSARVLNTEAFF.

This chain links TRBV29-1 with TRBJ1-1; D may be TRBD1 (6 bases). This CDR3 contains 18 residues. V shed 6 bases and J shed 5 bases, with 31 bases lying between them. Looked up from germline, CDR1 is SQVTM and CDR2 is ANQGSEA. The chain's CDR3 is CSVRPILGRQAHGTEAFF. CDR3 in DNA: TGCAGCGTCCGCCCCATCCTAGGGCGACAGGCGCATGGGACTGAAGCTTTCTTT.

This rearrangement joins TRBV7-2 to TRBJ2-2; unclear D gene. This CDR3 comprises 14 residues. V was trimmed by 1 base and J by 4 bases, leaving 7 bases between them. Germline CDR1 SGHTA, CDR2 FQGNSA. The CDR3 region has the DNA TGTGCCAGCAGCTTAGATCCCAGCACCGGGGAGCTGTTTTTT. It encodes CASSLDPSTGELFF.

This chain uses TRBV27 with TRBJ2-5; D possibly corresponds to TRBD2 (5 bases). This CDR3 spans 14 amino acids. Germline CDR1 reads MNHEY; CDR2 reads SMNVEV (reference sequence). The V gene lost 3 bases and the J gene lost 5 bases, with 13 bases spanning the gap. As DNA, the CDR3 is TGTGCCAGCAGTTTTGTCTTTCCGGGGGAGACCCAGTACTTC. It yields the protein CASSFVFPGETQYF.

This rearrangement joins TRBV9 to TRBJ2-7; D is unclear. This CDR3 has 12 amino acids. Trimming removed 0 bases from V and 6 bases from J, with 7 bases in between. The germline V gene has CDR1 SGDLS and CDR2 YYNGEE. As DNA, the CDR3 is TGTGCCAGCAGCGTAGACTTTGGCGAGCAGTACTTC. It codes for CASSVDFGEQYF.